One sample yielded the 5 T cell receptor beta chains listed below, sequenced in a study of beta chain features in type 1 diabetes. Since all of the isolated RNA was reverse transcribed, expressed TCRB transcripts were what got sequenced. Some clones are missing from TCRdb's copy, which holds only in-frame ones; the method was immunoSEQ multiplex PCR. The data contain some 360,000 clones, about 20% of them singletons. The sequenced sample consisted of naive CD4+ T cells from blood. These receptors were collected from a woman younger than 35 in good health.

For this clone: The same CDR3 also results from other DNA sequences found in this sample. The genes are TRBV6-6 and TRBJ2-5; D gene unclear. V lost 0 bases and J 5 bases, leaving 4 bases between the germline ends. The CDR3 is 12 amino acids. The germline CDR1 and CDR2 sequences are MNHNY and SVGAGI (reference sequence). The CDR3 DNA sequence: TGTGCCAGCAGTTACTCGAGGGAGACCCAGTACTTC. This encodes CASSYSRETQYF.

The chain links TRBV6-5 to TRBJ1-1, with 8 positions matching TRBD1. The V and J ends lost 4 bases and 10 bases, in that order; junction bases with no gene match: 2. The CDR3 is made up of 11 amino acids. Germline V gives CDR1 MNHEY, CDR2 SVGAGI. CDR3 nucleotide sequence: TGTGCCAGCAGTTTCGGACAGGGAGCTTTCTTT. This gives the protein CASSFGQGAFF.

The chain has TRBV5-1 and TRBJ2-7; unclear D gene. Germline assignment: CDR1 SGHRS and CDR2 YFSETQ. CDR3 length: 11 amino acids. The V and J ends lost 2 bases and 6 bases respectively, with 6 bases between them. CDR3 residues: CASSFGLEQYF. Here the CDR3 DNA reads TGCGCCAGCAGCTTTGGCCTCGAGCAGTACTTC.

The chain couples TRBV7-2 to TRBJ1-2, with D uncertain. V lost 2 bases and J lost 6, with 4 bases in between. The CDR3 loop spans 11 amino acids. Germline V gene lookup returns CDR1 SGHTA and CDR2 FQGNSA. CDR3 residues: CASSLLDGYTF. The CDR3, as DNA: TGTGCCAGCAGCTTACTCGATGGCTACACCTTC.

The chain employs TRBV29-1 and TRBJ1-4; no firm D call. V dropped 1 base and J dropped 1 base, with 4 bases sitting between them. This CDR3 has 13 residues. Germline lookup yields CDR1 SQVTM and CDR2 ANQGSEA. The CDR3 DNA is TGCAGCGTTGAAGGGAGAACTAATGAAAAACTGTTTTTT. Protein product: CSVEGRTNEKLFF. Combining the CDR3 with reference TRBV29-1 and TRBJ1-4 gives the whole variable domain SAVISQKPSRDICQRGTSLTIQCQVDSQVTMMFWYRQQPGQSLTLIATANQGSEATYESGFVIDKFPISRPNLTFSTLTVSNMSPEDSSIYLCSVEGRTNEKLFFGSGTQLSVL.